The 2 T cell receptor beta chains in this list originate from one sample, sequenced in a study of metastatic and nonmetastatic thyroid tumors. TCRdb re-called the PCR reads with MiXCR. The sample carries just under 9,500 clones, approximately 33% recorded once. Until they underwent thyroid surgery, no patient had received any treatment. Sequencing was carried out using adjacent normal tissue. The receptor set was obtained from a female donor with papillary thyroid cancer or a benign thyroid nodule (not recorded which). Some clones in this sample may be carry-over from other donors' samples.

In this sample, this clone turned up a few times. The rearrangement uses TRBV6-2 or TRBV6-3 and TRBJ1-2, with TRBD1 as a possible D gene (5 bases). CDR3 length: 15 residues. The ends were cut back, 0 bases at V and 7 bases at J, with 15 bases in the middle. Germline V gene data show CDR1 as MNHEY and CDR2 as SVGEGT. The CDR3: CASSYSIWGGAGYTF. DNA of the CDR3: TGTGCCAGCAGTTACTCGATTTGGGGTGGGGCTGGCTACACCTTC.

Only a few counts were recorded for this clone. The genes are TRBV5-1 and TRBJ1-2; D ambiguous. V was clipped by 5 bases and J by 0 bases, with 11 bases between them. The CDR3 sequence is 14 residues long. Germline values: CDR1 SGHRS, CDR2 YFSETQ. For the CDR3, the DNA is TGCGCCAGCAGTTTGTCGGCCTCTAACTATGGCTACACCTTC. Translation gives CASSLSASNYGYTF.